The sequence of this T cell receptor (beta chain) was determined in a study of T cell responses to AZD1222 COVID-19 vaccine. Study overall: Investigators merged groups given second doses at roughly 4 or roughly 12 weeks.

Assay used: immunoSEQ multiplex PCR; TCRdb lists only in-frame clones, some missing. The sample records about 130,000 clones, roughly 87% being singletons. On this clone: Its antigen is unidentified.

Germline V gives CDR1 GTSNPN, CDR2 SVGIG (reference sequence). Trimming at V came to 5 bases and at J to 9 bases, leaving 8 bases not matched to a gene. The CDR3 contains 14 residues. Study observations and caveats: Donors were chiefly white British, with a greater number of females, and clonal diversity was perhaps underestimated. Only a handful of AZD1222 recipients tested seropositive at baseline.

The V and J genes are TRBV30 and TRBJ1-6; 9 bases are shared with TRBD1. This TCR was sampled from an adult in good health. Source: peripheral blood, taken on day 0 of AZD1222 vaccination. CDR3 nucleotides: TGTGCCTGGGCGACGGGACAGGGTCCTTCACCCCTCCACTTT. Amino acids: CAWATGQGPSPLHF.